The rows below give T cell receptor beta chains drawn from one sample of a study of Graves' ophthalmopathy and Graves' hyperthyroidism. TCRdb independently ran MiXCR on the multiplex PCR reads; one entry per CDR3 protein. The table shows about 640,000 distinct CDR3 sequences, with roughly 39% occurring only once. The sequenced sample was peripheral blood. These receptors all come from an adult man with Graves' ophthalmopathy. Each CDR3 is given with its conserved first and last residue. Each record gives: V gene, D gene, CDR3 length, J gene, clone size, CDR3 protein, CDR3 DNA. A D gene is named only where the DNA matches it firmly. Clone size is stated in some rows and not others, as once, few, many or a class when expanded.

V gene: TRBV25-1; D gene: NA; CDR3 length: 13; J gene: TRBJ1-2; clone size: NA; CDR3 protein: CASTRGGNYGYTF; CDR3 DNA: TGTGCCAGCACCCGTGGGGGGAACTATGGCTACACCTTC
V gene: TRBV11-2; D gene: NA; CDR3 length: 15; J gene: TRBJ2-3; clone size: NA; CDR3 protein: CASSLVSGGTDTQYF; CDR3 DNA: TGTGCCAGCAGCTTAGTCTCAGGGGGCACAGATACGCAGTATTTT
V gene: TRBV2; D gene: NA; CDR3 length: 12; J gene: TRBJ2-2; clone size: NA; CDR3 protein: CASPNTTGELFF; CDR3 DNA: TGTGCCAGCCCTAACACCACCGGGGAGCTGTTTTTT
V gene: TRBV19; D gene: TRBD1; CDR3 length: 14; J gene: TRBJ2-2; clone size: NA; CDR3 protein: CASIGTACTGELFF; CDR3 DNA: TGTGCCAGTATAGGGACAGCCTGCACCGGGGAGCTGTTTTTT
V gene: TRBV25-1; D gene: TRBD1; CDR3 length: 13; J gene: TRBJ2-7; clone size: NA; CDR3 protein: CAKAGQGSYEQYF; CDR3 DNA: TGTGCTAAAGCGGGACAGGGGTCCTACGAGCAGTACTTC
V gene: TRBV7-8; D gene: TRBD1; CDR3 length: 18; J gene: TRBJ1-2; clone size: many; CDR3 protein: CASSLDRGATKLGYGYTF; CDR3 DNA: TGTGCCAGCAGCTTGGACAGGGGCGCTACAAAACTAGGCTATGGCTACACCTTC
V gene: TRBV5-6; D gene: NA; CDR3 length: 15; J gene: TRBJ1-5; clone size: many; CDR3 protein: CASSLAWGSNQPQHF; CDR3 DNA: TGTGCCAGCAGCTTGGCCTGGGGGAGCAATCAGCCCCAGCATTTT
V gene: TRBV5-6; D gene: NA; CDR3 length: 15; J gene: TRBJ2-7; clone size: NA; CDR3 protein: CASSFPGLSSYEQYF; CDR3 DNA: TGTGCCAGCAGCTTCCCCGGACTGAGCTCCTACGAGCAGTACTTC
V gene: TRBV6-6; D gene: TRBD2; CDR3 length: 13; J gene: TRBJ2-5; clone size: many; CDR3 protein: CASRGTTQETQYF; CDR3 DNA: TGTGCCAGCAGAGGGACTACTCAAGAGACCCAGTACTTC
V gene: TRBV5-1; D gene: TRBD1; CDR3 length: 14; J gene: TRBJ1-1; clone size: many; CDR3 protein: CASSSGQGAAEAFF; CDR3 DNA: TGCGCCAGCAGCTCGGGACAGGGGGCGGCCGAAGCTTTCTTT
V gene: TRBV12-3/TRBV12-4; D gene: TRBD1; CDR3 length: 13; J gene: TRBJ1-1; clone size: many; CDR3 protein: CASSSQGKMVRFF; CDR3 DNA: TGTGCCAGCAGTTCACAGGGGAAGATGGTACGGTTCTTT
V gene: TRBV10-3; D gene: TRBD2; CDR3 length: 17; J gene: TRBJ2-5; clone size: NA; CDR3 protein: CASSELAGATTQETQYF; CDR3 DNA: TGTGCCAGCAGTGAACTAGCGGGAGCCACGACTCAAGAGACCCAGTACTTC
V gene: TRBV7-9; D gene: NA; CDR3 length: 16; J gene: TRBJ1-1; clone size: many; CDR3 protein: CASSQDSPFMNTEAFF; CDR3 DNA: TGTGCCAGCAGCCAGGACAGCCCGTTCATGAACACTGAAGCTTTCTTT
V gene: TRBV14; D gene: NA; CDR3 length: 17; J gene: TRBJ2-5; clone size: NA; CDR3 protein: CASSQLTGTGEIWTQYF; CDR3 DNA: TGTGCCAGCAGCCAACTAACAGGGACCGGGGAGATCTGGACCCAGTACTTC
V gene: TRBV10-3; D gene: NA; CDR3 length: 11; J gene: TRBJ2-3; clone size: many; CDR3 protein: CAISVTDTQYF; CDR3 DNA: TGTGCCATCAGTGTGACAGATACGCAGTATTTT
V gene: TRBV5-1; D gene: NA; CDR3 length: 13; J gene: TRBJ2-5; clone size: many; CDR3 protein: CASSPNRRETQYF; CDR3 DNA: TGCGCCAGCAGCCCCAACAGAAGGGAGACCCAGTACTTC
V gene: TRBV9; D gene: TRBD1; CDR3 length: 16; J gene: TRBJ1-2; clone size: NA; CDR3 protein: CASSPQGARGAYGYTF; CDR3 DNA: TGTGCCAGCAGCCCCCAGGGGGCCCGGGGGGCCTATGGCTACACCTTC
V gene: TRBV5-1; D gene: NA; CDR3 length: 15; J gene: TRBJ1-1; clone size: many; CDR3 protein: CASSPRDGSNTEAFF; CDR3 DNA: TGCGCCAGCAGCCCAAGGGACGGCAGCAACACTGAAGCTTTCTTT
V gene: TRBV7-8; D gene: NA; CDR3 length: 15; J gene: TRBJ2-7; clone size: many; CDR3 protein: CASSPPTGFQYEQYF; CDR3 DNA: TGTGCCAGCAGCCCACCCACAGGGTTCCAATACGAGCAGTACTTC
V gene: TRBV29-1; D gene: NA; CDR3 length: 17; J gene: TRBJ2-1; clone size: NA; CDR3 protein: CSVENLVTGSSYNEQFF; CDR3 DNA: TGCAGCGTTGAGAATCTTGTAACGGGTAGCTCCTACAATGAGCAGTTCTTC
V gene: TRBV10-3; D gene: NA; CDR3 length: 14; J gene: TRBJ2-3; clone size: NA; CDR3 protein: CASSYSQAVPTQYF; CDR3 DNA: TGTGCCAGCAGTTATAGTCAAGCTGTGCCTACGCAGTATTTT
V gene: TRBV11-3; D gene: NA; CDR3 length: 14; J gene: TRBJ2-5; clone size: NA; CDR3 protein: CASSRIGGGETQYF; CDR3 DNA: TGTGCCAGCAGCCGGATAGGGGGGGGGGAGACCCAGTACTTC
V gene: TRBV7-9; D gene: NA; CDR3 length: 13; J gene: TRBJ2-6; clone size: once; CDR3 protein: CASSSTGINVLTF; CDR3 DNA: TGTGCCAGCAGCTCCACAGGGATAAACGTCCTGACTTTC
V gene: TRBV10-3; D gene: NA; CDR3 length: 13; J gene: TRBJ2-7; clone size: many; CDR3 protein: CASGGSEVYEQYF; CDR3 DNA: TGTGCCTCCGGAGGCAGCGAAGTTTACGAGCAGTACTTC
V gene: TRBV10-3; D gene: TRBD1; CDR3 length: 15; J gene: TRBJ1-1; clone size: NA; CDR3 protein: CAISESAGGNTEAFF; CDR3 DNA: TGTGCCATCAGTGAGTCGGCAGGGGGGAACACTGAAGCTTTCTTT
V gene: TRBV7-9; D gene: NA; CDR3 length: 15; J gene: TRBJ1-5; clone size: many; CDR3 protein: CASSSEDAVGQPQHF; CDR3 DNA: TGTGCCAGCAGCTCGGAGGATGCAGTTGGGCAGCCCCAGCATTTT
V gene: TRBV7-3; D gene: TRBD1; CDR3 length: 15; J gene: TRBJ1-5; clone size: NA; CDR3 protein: CASSFTGGHNQPQHF; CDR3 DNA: TGTGCCAGCAGCTTTACAGGGGGCCACAATCAGCCCCAGCATTTT
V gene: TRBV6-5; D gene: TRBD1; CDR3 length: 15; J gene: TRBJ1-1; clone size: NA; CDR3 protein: CASSYTGTGARGAFF; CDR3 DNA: TGTGCCAGCAGTTACACAGGGACAGGGGCCCGGGGAGCTTTCTTT
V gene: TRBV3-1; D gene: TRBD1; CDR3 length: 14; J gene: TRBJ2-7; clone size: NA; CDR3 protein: CASSPGQTPYEQYF; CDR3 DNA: TGTGCCAGCAGCCCGGGACAGACCCCTTACGAGCAGTACTTC
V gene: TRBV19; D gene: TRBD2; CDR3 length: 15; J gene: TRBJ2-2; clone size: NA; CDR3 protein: CASSIYGGGSGELFF; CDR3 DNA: TGTGCCAGTAGTATATATGGCGGGGGGTCCGGGGAGCTGTTTTTT
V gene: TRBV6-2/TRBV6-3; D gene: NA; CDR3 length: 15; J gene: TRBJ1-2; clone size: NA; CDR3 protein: CASSYPPIRDYGYTF; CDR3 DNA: TGTGCCAGCAGTTACCCCCCGATCAGGGACTATGGCTACACCTTC
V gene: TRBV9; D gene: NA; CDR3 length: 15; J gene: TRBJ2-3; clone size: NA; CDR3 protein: CASSVLLRSTDTQYF; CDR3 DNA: TGTGCCAGCAGCGTACTCTTAAGAAGCACAGATACGCAGTATTTT
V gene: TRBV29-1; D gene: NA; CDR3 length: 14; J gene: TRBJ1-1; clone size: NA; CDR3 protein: CAWSGPGMNTEAFF; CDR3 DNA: TGTGCCTGGAGTGGGCCGGGCATGAACACTGAAGCTTTCTTT